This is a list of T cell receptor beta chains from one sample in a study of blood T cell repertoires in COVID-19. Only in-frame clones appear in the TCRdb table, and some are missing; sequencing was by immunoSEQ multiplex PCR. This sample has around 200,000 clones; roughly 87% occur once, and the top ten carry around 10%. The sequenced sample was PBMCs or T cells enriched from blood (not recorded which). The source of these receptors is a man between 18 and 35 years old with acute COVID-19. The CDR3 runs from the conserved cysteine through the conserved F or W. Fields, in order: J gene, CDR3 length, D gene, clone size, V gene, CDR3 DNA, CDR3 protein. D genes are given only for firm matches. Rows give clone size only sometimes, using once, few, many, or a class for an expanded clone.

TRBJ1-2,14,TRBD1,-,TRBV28,TGTGCCAGCACCAGGACAGGGAATACCTATGGCTACACCTTC,CASTRTGNTYGYTF
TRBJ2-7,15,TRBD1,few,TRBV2,TGTGCCAGCAGGAGGATGACAGGGGGTCCGGGGGAGCAGTACTTC,CASRRMTGGPGEQYF
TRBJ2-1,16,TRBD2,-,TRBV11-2,TGTGCCAGCAGCTACTTAGCGGGAGGGGGTTTGAATGAGCAGTTCTTC,CASSYLAGGGLNEQFF
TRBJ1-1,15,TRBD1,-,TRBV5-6,TGTGCCAGCAGCTTGGAGGGACAGGGAATCACTGAAGCTTTCTTT,CASSLEGQGITEAFF
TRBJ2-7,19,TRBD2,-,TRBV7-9,TGTGCCAGCAGCTTTACCGGGACTAGCGGGAGGATGAGCTCCTACGAGCAGTACTTC,CASSFTGTSGRMSSYEQYF
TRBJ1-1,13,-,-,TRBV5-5,TGTGCCAGCAGCAGGGGTGGGAACACTGAAGCTTTCTTT,CASSRGGNTEAFF
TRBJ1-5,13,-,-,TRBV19,TGTGCCAGTACCAAAAATAGCAATCAGCCCCAGCATTTT,CASTKNSNQPQHF
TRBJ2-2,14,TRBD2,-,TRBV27,TGTGCCAGCAGAGTTTCTAGCGGCACCGGGGAGCTGTTTTTT,CASRVSSGTGELFF
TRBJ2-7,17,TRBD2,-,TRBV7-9,TGTGCCAGCAGCCCCCGACTAGCAGACAACTCAAACTACGAGCAGTACTTC,CASSPRLADNSNYEQYF
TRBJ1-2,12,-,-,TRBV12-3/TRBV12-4,TGTGCCAGCAGTTTAGGTCTAGAGGGCTACACCTTC,CASSLGLEGYTF
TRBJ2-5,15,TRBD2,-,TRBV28,TGTGCCAGCTGGACTAGCGGGAGGTACCAAGAGACCCAGTACTTC,CASWTSGRYQETQYF
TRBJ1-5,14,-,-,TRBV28,TGTGCCAGCAGTTTGGGGGGTACAAATCAGCCCCAGCATTTT,CASSLGGTNQPQHF
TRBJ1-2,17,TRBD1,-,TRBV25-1,TGTGCCAGCAGTGGATATTTTACCGGGACAGGCAACTATGGCTACACCTTC,CASSGYFTGTGNYGYTF
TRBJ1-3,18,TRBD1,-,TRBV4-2,TGTGCCAGCAGCCAAGGGACAGGGTTGGGGCCGGCTGGAAACACCATATATTTT,CASSQGTGLGPAGNTIYF
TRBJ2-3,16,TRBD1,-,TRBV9,TGTGCCAGCAGCGTAGCTAGGACAGGGGGCACAGATACGCAGTATTTT,CASSVARTGGTDTQYF
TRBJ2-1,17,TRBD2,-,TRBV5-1,TGCGCCAGCAGCCCTGGGCGGGAGGGACGTTTATACAATGAGCAGTTCTTC,CASSPGREGRLYNEQFF
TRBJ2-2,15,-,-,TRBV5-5,TGTCCCAGCAGCTTGGGGCGGGTTGGGACCGGGGAGCTGTTTTTT,CPSSLGRVGTGELFF
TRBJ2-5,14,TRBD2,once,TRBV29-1,TGCAGCGCCGCGACTAGCGGGAGGGGAGAGACCCAGTACTTC,CSAATSGRGETQYF
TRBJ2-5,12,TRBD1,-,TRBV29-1,TGCAGCGTCGGGACAGGGAGGGAGACCCAGTACTTC,CSVGTGRETQYF
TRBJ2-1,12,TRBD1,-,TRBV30,TGTGCCTTCACAGGGGGCGGGGATGAGCAGTTCTTC,CAFTGGGDEQFF
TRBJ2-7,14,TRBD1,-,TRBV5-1,TGCGCCAGCAGCCAGGGACAGCGGAAAGACGAGCAGTACTTC,CASSQGQRKDEQYF
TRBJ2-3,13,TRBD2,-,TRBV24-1,TGTGCCACCAGTGATTTGAGCGGGAGAAGGCAGTATTTT,CATSDLSGRRQYF
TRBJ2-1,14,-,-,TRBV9,TGTGCCAGCAGCGTAGAGGGAGCGGCCAATGAGCAGTTCTTC,CASSVEGAANEQFF
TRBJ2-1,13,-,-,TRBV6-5,TGTGCCAGCAATATGCGGCACTACAATGAGCAGTTCTTC,CASNMRHYNEQFF
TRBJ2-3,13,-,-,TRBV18,TGTGCCAGCTCACGTAGAGGTGAAGATACGCAGTATTTT,CASSRRGEDTQYF
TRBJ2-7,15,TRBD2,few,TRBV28,TGTGCCAGCAGAAAAAGCGGGAGGGCTGGGAGCGAGCAGTACTTC,CASRKSGRAGSEQYF
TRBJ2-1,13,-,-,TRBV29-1,TGCAGCGTTCCCACAGGGCACGGGAATGAGCAGTTCTTC,CSVPTGHGNEQFF
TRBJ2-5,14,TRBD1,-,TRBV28,TGTGCCAGCAGTCTTACTGACAGGGAAGGGACCCAGTACTTC,CASSLTDREGTQYF
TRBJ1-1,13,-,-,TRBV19,TGTGCCAGTAGTAGACAGTCGAACACTGAAGCTTTCTTT,CASSRQSNTEAFF
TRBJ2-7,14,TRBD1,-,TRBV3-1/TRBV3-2,TGTGCCAGCAGCCAAGGGGACAGGGGTTACGAGCAGTACTTC,CASSQGDRGYEQYF
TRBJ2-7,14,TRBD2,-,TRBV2,TGTGCCAGCAGTGGACAGCGGGACCTCTACGAGCAGTACTTC,CASSGQRDLYEQYF
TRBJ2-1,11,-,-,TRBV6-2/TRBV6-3,TGTGCCAGCAGTTACCCGAATGAGCAGTTCTTC,CASSYPNEQFF
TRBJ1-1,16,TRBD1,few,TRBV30,TGTGCCTGCGGCAACCGGGACAGGGGGCAGGGCACTGAAGCTTTCTTT,CACGNRDRGQGTEAFF
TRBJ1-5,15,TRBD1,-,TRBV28,TGTGCCAGCAGTCGTCGGACAGGGGAGAATCAGCCCCAGCATTTT,CASSRRTGENQPQHF
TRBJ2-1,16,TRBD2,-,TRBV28,TGTGCCAGCAGCCCGGGAGGGCCCCGCTCCTACAATGAGCAGTTCTTC,CASSPGGPRSYNEQFF
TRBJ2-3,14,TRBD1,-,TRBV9,TGTGCCAGCAGCGCCCAGGGGGCGGCAGATACGCAGTATTTT,CASSAQGAADTQYF
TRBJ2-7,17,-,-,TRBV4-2,TGTGCCAGCAGCCAAGAACGATCGGCCTCGGGTTTGAACGAGCAGTACTTC,CASSQERSASGLNEQYF
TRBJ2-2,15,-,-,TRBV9,TGTGCCAGCAGCTCCAAGGTTACAGACACCGGGGAGCTGTTTTTT,CASSSKVTDTGELFF
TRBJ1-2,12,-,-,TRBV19,TGTGCCAGCTCAGGACAGAACTATGGCTACACCTTC,CASSGQNYGYTF
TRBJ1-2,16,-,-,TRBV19,TGTGCCAGTAGTATAAGGCCGCAGGACGGGAGATATGGCTACACCTTC,CASSIRPQDGRYGYTF
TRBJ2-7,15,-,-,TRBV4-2,TGTGCCAGCAGCCAAGAGGGGACTCCCTCCTACGAGCAGTACTTC,CASSQEGTPSYEQYF
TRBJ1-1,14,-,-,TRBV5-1,TGCGCCAGCAGAGGGAGGGGGGTGAACACTGAAGCTTTCTTT,CASRGRGVNTEAFF
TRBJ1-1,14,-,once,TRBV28,TGTGCCAGCACCCCCAGACAGTCAAACACTGAAGCTTTCTTT,CASTPRQSNTEAFF
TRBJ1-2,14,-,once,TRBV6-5,TGTGCCAGCAGTTACTCAGGAGCTAACTATGGCTACACCTTC,CASSYSGANYGYTF